The 5 T cell receptor beta chains given below trace back to one sample, sequenced in a study of PD-L1 blockade in urothelial cancer. The repertoire was sequenced with immunoSEQ multiplex PCR; TCRdb's copy has only in-frame clones and lacks some. The table has about 80,000 clones, approximately 90% seen once. The sequencing here drew on PBMCs, taken around atezolizumab (anti-PD-L1) treatment. The receptors derive from a woman in her seventies with urothelial cancer.

This chain links TRBV19 with TRBJ2-1; the D gene is possibly TRBD2 (7 bases). The CDR3 covers 17 residues. Germline CDR1 and CDR2: LNHDA and SQIVND (reference sequence). Trimming cost V 1 base and J 7 bases, with 20 bases left between them. CDR3 sequence: CASSIAGVGGDRNEQFF. DNA for the CDR3: TGTGCCAGTAGTATAGCGGGGGTAGGGGGGGATAGGAATGAGCAGTTCTTC.

The J gene is TRBJ2-2, the V gene TRBV16; D is possibly TRBD2 (5 bases). The CDR3 has 17 amino acids. The germline V gene encodes CDR1 KGHSY and CDR2 FQNENV. The germline V and J ends were trimmed by 7 bases and 2 bases, with 20 bases remaining between them. CDR3 coding DNA: TGTGCCAGCACCAATTTCTCTAGCTTTCGTAACACCGGGGAGCTGTTTTTT. Its protein is CASTNFSSFRNTGELFF.

This rearrangement joins TRBV19 to TRBJ2-1; 9 nucleotides align to TRBD2. V shed 3 bases and J 7 bases; nucleotides not matched to a gene: 13. This CDR3 region has 17 residues. Germline V CDR1 and CDR2: LNHDA, SQIVND (reference sequence). In DNA form, the CDR3 reads TGTGCCAGTAGTATTGCCCCGGGCGGGGGGGCTAGGAATGAGCAGTTCTTC. Translated: CASSIAPGGGARNEQFF.

The chain couples TRBV5-1 to TRBJ1-4, with no clear D. Trimming pared 4 bases from V and 7 bases from J, leaving 11 bases between. Germline V gene sequence: CDR1 SGHRS, CDR2 YFSETQ. The CDR3 extends over 13 amino acids. CDR3 DNA sequence: TGCGCCAGCAGCCCCGGAGGATTTGAAAAACTGTTTTTT. Translation: CASSPGGFEKLFF.

V and J are TRBV5-6 and TRBJ1-4; 7 nucleotides align to TRBD1. V lost 1 base and J lost 4; bases outside the gene matches: 10. The germline V gene encodes CDR1 SGHDT and CDR2 YYEEEE. The CDR3 has 17 amino acids. CDR3 sequence: CASSLIRDSLRNEKLFF. The CDR3 bases are TGTGCCAGCAGCTTGATTCGGGACAGCCTGCGTAATGAAAAACTGTTTTTT.